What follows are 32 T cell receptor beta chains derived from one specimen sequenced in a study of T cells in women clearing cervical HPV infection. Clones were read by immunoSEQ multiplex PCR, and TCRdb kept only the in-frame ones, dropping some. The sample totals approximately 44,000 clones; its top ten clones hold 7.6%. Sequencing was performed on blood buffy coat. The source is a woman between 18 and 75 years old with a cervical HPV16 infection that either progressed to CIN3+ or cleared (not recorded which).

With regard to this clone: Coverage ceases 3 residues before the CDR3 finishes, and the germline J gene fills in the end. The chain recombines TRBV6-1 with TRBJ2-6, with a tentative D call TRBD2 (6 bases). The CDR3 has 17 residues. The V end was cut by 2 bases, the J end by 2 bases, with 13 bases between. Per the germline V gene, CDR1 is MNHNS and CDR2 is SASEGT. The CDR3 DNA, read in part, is TGTGCCAGCAGTGAAATGGAGGGTCAGACTGGGGCCAACGTC. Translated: CASSEMEGQTGANV. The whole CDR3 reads CASSEMEGQTGANVLTF.

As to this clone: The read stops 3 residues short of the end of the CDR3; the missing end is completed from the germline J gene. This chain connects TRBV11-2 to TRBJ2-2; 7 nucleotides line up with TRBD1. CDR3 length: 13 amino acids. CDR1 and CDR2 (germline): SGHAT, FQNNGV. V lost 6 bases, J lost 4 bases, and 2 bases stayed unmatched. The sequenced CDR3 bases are TGTGCCAGCAGGACAGGGAGCACCGGGGAG. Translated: CASRTGSTGE. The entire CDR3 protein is CASRTGSTGELFF.

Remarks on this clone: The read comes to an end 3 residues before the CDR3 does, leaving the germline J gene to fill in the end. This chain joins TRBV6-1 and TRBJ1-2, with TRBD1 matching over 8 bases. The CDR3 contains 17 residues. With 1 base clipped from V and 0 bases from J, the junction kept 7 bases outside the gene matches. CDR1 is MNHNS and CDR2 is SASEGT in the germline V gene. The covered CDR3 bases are TGTGCCAGCAGTGAAGAATACATGACAGGGGCTAACTATGGC. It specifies CASSEEYMTGANYG. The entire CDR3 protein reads CASSEEYMTGANYGYTF.

This CDR3 reads CASSERVNTEAFF. The covered CDR3 bases are TGTGCCAGCAGTGAAAGGGTCAACACTGAA. The V and J genes are TRBV2 and TRBJ1-1; D uncertain. The CDR3 end falls 3 residues outside the read, so it is completed with the germline J gene. The CDR3 totals 13 residues. In germline, CDR1 is SNHLY, CDR2 FYNNEI. V was shortened by 2 bases and J by 2 bases, with 6 bases between the two germline ends.

The CDR3 sequence is CASSISPGTDYGYTF. CDR3 DNA (partial): TGTGCCAGCAGCATCTCGCCCGGGACAGACTATGGC. The chain recombines TRBV5-5 with TRBJ1-2, with TRBD1 matching over 7 bases. The CDR3 extends 3 residues past the end of the read, so its final part is completed from the germline J gene. Trimming cost V 4 bases and J 3 bases; bases outside gene matches: 9. Germline loops: CDR1 SGHKS, CDR2 YYEKEE (reference sequence). The CDR3 is made up of 15 amino acids.

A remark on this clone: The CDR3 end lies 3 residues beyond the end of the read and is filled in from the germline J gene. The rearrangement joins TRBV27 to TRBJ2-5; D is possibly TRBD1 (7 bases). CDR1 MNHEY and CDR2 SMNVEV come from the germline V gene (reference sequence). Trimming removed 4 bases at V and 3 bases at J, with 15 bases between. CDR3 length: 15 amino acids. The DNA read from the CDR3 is TGTGCCAGCAGTTGGTCTGGGGGGACAGAAGAGACC. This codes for CASSWSGGTEET. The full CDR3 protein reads CASSWSGGTEETQYF.

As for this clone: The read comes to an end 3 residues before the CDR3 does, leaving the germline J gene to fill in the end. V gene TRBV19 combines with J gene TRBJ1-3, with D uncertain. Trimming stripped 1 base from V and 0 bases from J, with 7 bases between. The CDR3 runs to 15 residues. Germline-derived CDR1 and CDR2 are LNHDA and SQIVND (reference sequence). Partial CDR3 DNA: TGTGCCAGTAGTATAGCGGGGAGCTCTGGAAACACC. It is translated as CASSIAGSSGNT. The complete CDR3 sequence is CASSIAGSSGNTIYF.

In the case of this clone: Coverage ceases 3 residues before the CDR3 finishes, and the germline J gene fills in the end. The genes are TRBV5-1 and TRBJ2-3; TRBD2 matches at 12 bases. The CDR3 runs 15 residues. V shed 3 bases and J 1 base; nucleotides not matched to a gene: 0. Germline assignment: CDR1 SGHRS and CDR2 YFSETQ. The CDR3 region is CASSSSGGGTDTQYF. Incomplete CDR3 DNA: TGCGCCAGCAGCTCTAGCGGGGGGGGCACAGATACG.

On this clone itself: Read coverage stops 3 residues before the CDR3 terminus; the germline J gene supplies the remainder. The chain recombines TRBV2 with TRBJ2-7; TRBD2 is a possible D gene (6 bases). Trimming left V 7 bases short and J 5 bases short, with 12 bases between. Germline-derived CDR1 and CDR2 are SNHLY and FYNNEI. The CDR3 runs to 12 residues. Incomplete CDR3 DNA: TGTGCCAGCATTGCGGGGAGCAACGAG. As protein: CASIAGSNE. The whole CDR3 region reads CASIAGSNEQYF.

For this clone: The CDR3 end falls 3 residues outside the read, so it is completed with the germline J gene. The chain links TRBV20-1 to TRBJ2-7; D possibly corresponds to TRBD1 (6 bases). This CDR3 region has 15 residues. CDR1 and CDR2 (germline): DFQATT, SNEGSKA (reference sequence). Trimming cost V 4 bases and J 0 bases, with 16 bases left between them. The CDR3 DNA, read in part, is TGCAGTGCTAAAAGAACCGGGACACCCTCCTACGAG. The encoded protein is CSAKRTGTPSYE. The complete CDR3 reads CSAKRTGTPSYEQYF.

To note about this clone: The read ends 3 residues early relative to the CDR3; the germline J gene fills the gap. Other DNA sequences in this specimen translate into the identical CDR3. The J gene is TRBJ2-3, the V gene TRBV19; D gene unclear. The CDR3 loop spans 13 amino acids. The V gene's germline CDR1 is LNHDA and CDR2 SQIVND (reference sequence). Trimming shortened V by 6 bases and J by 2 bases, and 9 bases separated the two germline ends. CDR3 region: CASSPRYTDTQYF. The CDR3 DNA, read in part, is TGTGCCAGTAGCCCCCGTTACACAGATACG.

This CDR3 reads CASSPTGMNTEAFF. The CDR3 bases that were read are TGTGCCAGCTCACCGACAGGAATGAACACTGAA. The rearrangement links TRBV18 to TRBJ1-1, with a weak D call TRBD1 (6 bases). Coverage ceases 3 residues before the CDR3 finishes, and the germline J gene fills in the end. V was shortened by 3 bases and J by 0 bases, with 8 bases between the two germline ends. This CDR3 has 14 residues. CDR1 is KGHSH, CDR2 LQKENI, per germline. Full variable domain (outside the CDR3, taken from reference TRBV18 and TRBJ1-1): NAGVMQNPRHLVRRRGQEARLRCSPMKGHSHVYWYRQLPEEGLKFMVYLQKENIIDESGMPKERFSAEFPKEGPSILRIQQVVRGDSAAYFCASSPTGMNTEAFFGQGTRLTVV.

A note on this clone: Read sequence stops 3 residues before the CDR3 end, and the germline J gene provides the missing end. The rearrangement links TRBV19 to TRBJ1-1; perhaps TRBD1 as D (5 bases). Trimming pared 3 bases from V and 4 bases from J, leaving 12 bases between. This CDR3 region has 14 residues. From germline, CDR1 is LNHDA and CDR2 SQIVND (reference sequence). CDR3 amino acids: CASSIMIGVTEAFF. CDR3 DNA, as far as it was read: TGTGCCAGTAGTATCATGATAGGGGTCACTGAA.

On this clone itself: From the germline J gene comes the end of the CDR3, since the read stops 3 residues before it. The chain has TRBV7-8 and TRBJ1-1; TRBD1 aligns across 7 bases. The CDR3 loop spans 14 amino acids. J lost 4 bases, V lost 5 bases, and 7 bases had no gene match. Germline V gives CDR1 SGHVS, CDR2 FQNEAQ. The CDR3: CASSQQQGTTEAFF. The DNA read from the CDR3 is TGTGCCAGCAGCCAGCAACAGGGGACCACTGAA.

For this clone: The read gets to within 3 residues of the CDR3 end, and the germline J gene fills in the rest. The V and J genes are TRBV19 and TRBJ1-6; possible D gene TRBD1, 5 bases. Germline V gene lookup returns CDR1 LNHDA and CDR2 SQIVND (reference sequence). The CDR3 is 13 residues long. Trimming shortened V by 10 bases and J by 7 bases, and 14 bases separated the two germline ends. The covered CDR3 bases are TGTGCCACCAGCAGGGTTAAAAATTCACCC. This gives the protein CATSRVKNSP. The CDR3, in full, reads CATSRVKNSPLHF.

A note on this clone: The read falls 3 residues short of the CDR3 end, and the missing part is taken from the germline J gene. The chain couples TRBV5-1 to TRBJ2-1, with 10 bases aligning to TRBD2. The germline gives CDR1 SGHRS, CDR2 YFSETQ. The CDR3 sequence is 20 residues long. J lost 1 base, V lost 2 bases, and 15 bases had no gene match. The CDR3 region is CASSFILAGVGGRSYNEQFF. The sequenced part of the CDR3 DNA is TGCGCCAGCAGCTTTATCCTAGCGGGAGTTGGTGGACGATCCTACAATGAG. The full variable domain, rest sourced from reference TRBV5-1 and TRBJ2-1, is KAGVTQTPRYLIKTRGQQVTLSCSPISGHRSVSWYQQTPGQGLQFLFEYFSETQRNKGNFPGRFSGRQFSNSRSEMNVSTLELGDSALYLCASSFILAGVGGRSYNEQFFGPGTRLTVL.

Partial CDR3 DNA: TGTGCCAGCAGTGACAGCGGCACCGGGGAG. This gives the protein CASSDSGTGE. The complete CDR3 reads CASSDSGTGELFF. J is TRBJ2-2 and V is TRBV6-4, with D perhaps matching TRBD2 (5 bases). The read falls 3 residues short of the CDR3 end, and the missing part is taken from the germline J gene. Germline V lookup: CDR1 MRHNA, CDR2 SNTAGT. This CDR3 is built from 13 residues. Trimming removed 2 bases at V and 4 bases at J, with 5 bases between.

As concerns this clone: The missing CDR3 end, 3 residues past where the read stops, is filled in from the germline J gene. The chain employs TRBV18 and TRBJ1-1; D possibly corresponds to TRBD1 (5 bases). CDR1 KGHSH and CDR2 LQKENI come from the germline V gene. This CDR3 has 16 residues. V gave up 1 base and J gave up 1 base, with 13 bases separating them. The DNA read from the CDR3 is TGTGCCAGCTCACCACGAACGGCGACAGCGAACACTGAA. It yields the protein CASSPRTATANTE. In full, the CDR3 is CASSPRTATANTEAFF. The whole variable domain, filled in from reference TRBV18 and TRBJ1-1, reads NAGVMQNPRHLVRRRGQEARLRCSPMKGHSHVYWYRQLPEEGLKFMVYLQKENIIDESGMPKERFSAEFPKEGPSILRIQQVVRGDSAAYFCASSPRTATANTEAFFGQGTRLTVV.

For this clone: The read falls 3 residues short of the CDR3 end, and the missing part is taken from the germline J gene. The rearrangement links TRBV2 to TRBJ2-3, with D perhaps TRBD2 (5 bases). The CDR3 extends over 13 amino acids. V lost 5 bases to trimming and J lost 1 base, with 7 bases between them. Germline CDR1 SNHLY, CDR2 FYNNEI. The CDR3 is CASSLSGTDTQYF. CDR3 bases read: TGTGCCAGCAGTCTTAGCGGCACAGATACG.

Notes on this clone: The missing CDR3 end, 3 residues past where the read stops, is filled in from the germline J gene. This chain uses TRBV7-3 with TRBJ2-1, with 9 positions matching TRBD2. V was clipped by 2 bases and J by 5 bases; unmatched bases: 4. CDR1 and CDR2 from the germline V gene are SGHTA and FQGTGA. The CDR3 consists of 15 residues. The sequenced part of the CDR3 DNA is TGTGCCAGCAGCTTAGGAGCGGGGGGAAACAATGAG. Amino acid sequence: CASSLGAGGNNE. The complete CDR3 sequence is CASSLGAGGNNEQFF.

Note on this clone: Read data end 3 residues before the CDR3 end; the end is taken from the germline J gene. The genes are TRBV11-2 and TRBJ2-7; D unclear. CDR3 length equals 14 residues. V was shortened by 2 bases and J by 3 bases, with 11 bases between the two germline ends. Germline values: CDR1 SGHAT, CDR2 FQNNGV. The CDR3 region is CASSLRNSHYEQYF. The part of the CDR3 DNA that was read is TGTGCCAGCAGCTTAAGAAACTCCCACTACGAG.

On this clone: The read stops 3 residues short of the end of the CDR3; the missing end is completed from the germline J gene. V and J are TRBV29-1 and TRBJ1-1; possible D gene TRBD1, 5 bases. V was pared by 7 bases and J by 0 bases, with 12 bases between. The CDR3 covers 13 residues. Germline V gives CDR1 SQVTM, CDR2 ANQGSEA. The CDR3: CSGTQGLNTEAFF. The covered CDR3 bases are TGCAGCGGTACTCAGGGTCTGAACACTGAA.

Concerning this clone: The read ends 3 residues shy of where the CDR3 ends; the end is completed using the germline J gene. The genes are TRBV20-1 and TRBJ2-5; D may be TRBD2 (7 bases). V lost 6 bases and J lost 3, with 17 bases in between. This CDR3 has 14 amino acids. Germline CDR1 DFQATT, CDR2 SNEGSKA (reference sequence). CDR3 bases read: TGCAGTGCCCCGCCGGGGGGCATGAAAGAGACC. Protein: CSAPPGGMKET. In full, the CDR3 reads CSAPPGGMKETQYF.

CDR3 sequence reads: CASSKLAGGTGELFF. The CDR3 bases that were read are TGTGCCAGCAGCAAACTAGCGGGGGGCACCGGGGAG. This rearrangement joins TRBV7-3 to TRBJ2-2; 12 bases match TRBD2. Sequencing ends 3 residues short of the CDR3 end; the germline J gene provides the rest. The junction had 2 bases not matched to a gene; V was cut back by 5 bases and J by 4 bases. CDR3 length equals 15 residues. From germline, CDR1 is SGHTA and CDR2 FQGTGA.

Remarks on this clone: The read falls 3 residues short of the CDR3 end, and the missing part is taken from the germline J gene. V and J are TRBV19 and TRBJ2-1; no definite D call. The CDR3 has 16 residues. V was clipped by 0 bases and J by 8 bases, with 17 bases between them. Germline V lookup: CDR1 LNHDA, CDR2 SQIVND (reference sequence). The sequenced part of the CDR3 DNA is TGTGCCAGTAGTATAGATCCTAGAAGGCGAGTCTATGAG. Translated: CASSIDPRRRVYE. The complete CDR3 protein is CASSIDPRRRVYEQFF.

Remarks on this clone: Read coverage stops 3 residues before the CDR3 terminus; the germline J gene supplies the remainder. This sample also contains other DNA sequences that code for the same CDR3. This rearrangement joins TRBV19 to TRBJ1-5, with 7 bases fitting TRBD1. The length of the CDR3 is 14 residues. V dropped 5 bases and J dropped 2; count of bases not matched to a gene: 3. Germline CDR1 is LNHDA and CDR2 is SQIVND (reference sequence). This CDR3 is CASSSGQGNQPQHF. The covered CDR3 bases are TGTGCCAGTAGTTCCGGACAGGGCAATCAGCCC.

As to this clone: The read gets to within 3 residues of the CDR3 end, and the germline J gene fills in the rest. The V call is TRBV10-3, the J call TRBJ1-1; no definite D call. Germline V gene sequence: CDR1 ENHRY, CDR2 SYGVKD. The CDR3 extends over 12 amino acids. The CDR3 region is CAISERTEEAFF. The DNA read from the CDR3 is TGTGCCATCAGTGAAAGAACAGAAGAA.

This CDR3 is CASSPGTSGRGTDTQYF. Incomplete CDR3 DNA: TGTGCCAGCAGCCCGGGGACTAGCGGGAGGGGGACAGATACG. V and J are TRBV7-6 and TRBJ2-3; 16 nucleotides align to TRBD2. The read ends 3 residues before the CDR3 terminus; that terminus is restored from the germline J gene. CDR1 and CDR2 (germline): SGHVS, FNYEAQ. Trimming at V came to 5 bases and at J to 3 bases, leaving 5 bases not matched to a gene. The CDR3 sequence is 17 residues long.

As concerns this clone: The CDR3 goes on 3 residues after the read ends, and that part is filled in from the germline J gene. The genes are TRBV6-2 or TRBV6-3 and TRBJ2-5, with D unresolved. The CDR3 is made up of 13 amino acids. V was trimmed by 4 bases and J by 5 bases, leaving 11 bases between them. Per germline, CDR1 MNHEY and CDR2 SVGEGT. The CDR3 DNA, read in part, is TGTGCCAGCAGTTCTGGTAGTTGGGAGACC. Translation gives CASSSGSWET. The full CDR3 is CASSSGSWETQYF.

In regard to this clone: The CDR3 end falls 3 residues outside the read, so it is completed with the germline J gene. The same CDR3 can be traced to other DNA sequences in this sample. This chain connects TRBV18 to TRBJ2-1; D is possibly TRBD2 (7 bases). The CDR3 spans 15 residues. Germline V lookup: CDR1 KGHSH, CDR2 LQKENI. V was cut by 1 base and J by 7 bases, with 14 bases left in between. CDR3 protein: CASSPRGGPGNEQFF. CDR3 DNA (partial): TGTGCCAGCTCACCACGGGGGGGCCCTGGGAATGAG.

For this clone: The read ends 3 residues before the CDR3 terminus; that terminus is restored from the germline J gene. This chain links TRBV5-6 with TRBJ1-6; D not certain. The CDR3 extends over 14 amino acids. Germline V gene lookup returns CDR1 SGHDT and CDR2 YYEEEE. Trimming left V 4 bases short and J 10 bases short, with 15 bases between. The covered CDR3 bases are TGTGCCAGCAGCAATAGCGGAGGCAACTCACCC. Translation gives CASSNSGGNSP. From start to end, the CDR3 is CASSNSGGNSPLHF.

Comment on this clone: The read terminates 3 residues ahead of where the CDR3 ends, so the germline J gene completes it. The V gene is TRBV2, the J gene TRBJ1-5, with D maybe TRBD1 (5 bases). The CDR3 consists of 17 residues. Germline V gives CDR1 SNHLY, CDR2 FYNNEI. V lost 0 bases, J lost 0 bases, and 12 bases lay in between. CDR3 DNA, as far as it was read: TGTGCCAGCAGTGAAGCGCCCGGGGGGAATAGCAATCAGCCC. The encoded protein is CASSEAPGGNSNQP. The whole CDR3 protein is CASSEAPGGNSNQPQHF.